Listed below are T cell receptor beta chains from one sample, sequenced in a study of blood T cell repertoires in COVID-19. Profiling relied on immunoSEQ multiplex PCR, and the TCRdb table lists in-frame clones only, not all of them. The table shows about 240,000 clones, with roughly 83% occurring only once. The sample comprised peripheral blood. These receptors all come from an elderly woman with acute or convalescent COVID-19. Each CDR3 is given without its conserved first and last residue. The D gene is left open where the match is weak.

CDR3 | D | J | V
ASSAVYQETQY | . | TRBJ2-5 | TRBV18
ASSPSLLGGTQY | . | TRBJ2-3 | TRBV7-3
ASSPGTGGVEAF | TRBD1 | TRBJ1-1 | TRBV18
ASGLVPGQPQH | . | TRBJ1-5 | TRBV12-5
AAGPEAF | . | TRBJ1-1 | TRBV27
ASSERMVGDSPLH | . | TRBJ1-6 | TRBV25-1
ASSLGDYRVTTYNEQF | . | TRBJ2-1 | TRBV7-2
ASSLVGARQPQH | . | TRBJ1-5 | TRBV28
ASSLVSYTEAF | . | TRBJ1-1 | TRBV7-9
ASSPRLAGASCTGELF | TRBD2 | TRBJ2-2 | TRBV6-7
ASSQMAGSGNTIY | . | TRBJ1-3 | TRBV3-1/TRBV3-2
ASSLNRGGQPQH | TRBD1 | TRBJ1-5 | TRBV27
ASSSQGPGTEAF | . | TRBJ1-1 | TRBV5-1
SVDPGTDTQY | . | TRBJ2-3 | TRBV29-1
ASTRVEAF | . | TRBJ1-1 | TRBV28
ASRLGHGETQY | . | TRBJ2-5 | TRBV6-5
ASSFFVGNGYT | . | TRBJ1-2 | TRBV27
ASSLERGNYGYT | . | TRBJ1-2 | TRBV19
ASSHLLGQGAQETQY | TRBD1 | TRBJ2-5 | TRBV5-5
ASSLTGNTEAF | . | TRBJ1-1 | TRBV5-5
ASSLGTGRRNTEAF | TRBD1 | TRBJ1-1 | TRBV5-1
ASSPLGDRVSPLH | TRBD1 | TRBJ1-6 | TRBV18
ASSQRRGRVWYTEAF | TRBD1 | TRBJ1-1 | TRBV3-1/TRBV3-2
ASSGTGDPWNEKLF | TRBD1 | TRBJ1-4 | TRBV5-1
ASSFGLAGVAEETQY | TRBD2 | TRBJ2-5 | TRBV5-4
ASSLDPIGRDTIY | . | TRBJ1-3 | TRBV5-4
AWGGKTGWKSPLH | TRBD1 | TRBJ1-6 | TRBV30
ASSLTGFTEAF | . | TRBJ1-1 | TRBV6-6
ASSQGRRGNVGELF | . | TRBJ2-2 | TRBV4-1
ASSGGSLNTEAF | . | TRBJ1-1 | TRBV11-2
ASESSYNSPLH | . | TRBJ1-6 | TRBV7-9
ASSEKLTSPLH | . | TRBJ1-6 | TRBV2
ASSFRAGGPTDTQY | TRBD2 | TRBJ2-3 | TRBV7-9
ASSRQGGDGELF | TRBD1 | TRBJ2-2 | TRBV2
ASSPPIRTSDTQY | . | TRBJ2-3 | TRBV18